One T cell receptor (beta chain) is described in this entry. The CDR3 is 17 residues long. CDR1 is PRHDT, CDR2 FYEKMQ, per germline (reference sequence). Trimming at V came to 5 bases and at J to 1 base, leaving 9 bases not matched to a gene. This entry is derived from a study of CD8 T cells in Susac syndrome. An amount of RNA that ranged from roughly 0.45 to 1 ug was reverse transcribed with random hexamers. One entry per CDR3 protein, called by TCRdb with MiXCR from the immunoSEQ multiplex PCR reads. Of under 200,000 distinct CDR3 sequences in the sample, approximately 93% were seen once. The chain uses TRBV13 and TRBJ1-5; 9 positions agree with TRBD1. Material for sequencing was CD4+ T cells from PBMCs. This receptor was obtained from a human donor in good health. CDR3 amino acids: CASSQMTGTGSNQPQHF. CDR3 sequence (DNA): TGTGCCAGCAGCCAGATGACCGGGACAGGGAGCAATCAGCCCCAGCATTTT.